A selection of T cell receptor beta chains follows, all from one sample in a study of early T cells in non-severe SARS-CoV-2 infection. In TCRdb, the 5' RACE reads were re-called with MiXCR into one record per CDR3 protein. The table has roughly 80,000 distinct CDR3 sequences, about 16% seen once. The sequencing input was whole blood. Source of these receptors: an adult who was a healthcare worker with PCR-confirmed SARS-CoV-2 infection or an uninfected control (not recorded which). Both conserved end residues are part of each CDR3. The order of the fields is V gene, clone size, D gene, J gene, CDR3 DNA, CDR3 protein. A D gene is named only where the DNA matches it firmly. Clone size appears in some rows only: once, few, many, or a class for an expanded clone.

TRBV12-5,few,-,TRBJ1-1,TGTGCTAGTGGTTTGGAAGTGAACACTGAAGCTTTCTTT,CASGLEVNTEAFF
TRBV11-3,-,-,TRBJ2-2,TGTGCCAGCAGCTTAGATCACCAGGGCGCGAACACCGGGGAGCTGTTTTTT,CASSLDHQGANTGELFF
TRBV27,few,-,TRBJ1-6,TGTGCCAGCAGTCCCCGGACAGATCCACCCCTCCACTTT,CASSPRTDPPLHF
TRBV28,few,-,TRBJ2-7,TGTGCCAGCAAGAGTGGGGAGAGAACAGGGACCACCTACGAGCAGTACTTC,CASKSGERTGTTYEQYF
TRBV11-3,few,-,TRBJ2-7,TGTGCCAGCAGTTATACTACCGGGACGGCGGCCTACGAGCAGTACTTC,CASSYTTGTAAYEQYF
TRBV9,-,TRBD1,TRBJ1-1,TGTGCCAGCAGCGCCAATCCCCGGACAGGGGGCACTGAAGCTTTCTTT,CASSANPRTGGTEAFF
TRBV7-9,once,-,TRBJ1-2,TGTGCCAGCAGCTTCTCTGGGAGGCAGAATGGCTACACCTTC,CASSFSGRQNGYTF
TRBV11-2,-,-,TRBJ1-2,TGTGCCAGCAGCTTAGGAATCTATGGCTACACCTTC,CASSLGIYGYTF
TRBV20-1,many,TRBD1,TRBJ2-7,TGCAGTGCTAGTTTCAGGGGGCCCTACGAGCAGTACTTC,CSASFRGPYEQYF
TRBV6-1,-,-,TRBJ1-5,TGTGCCAGCAGTGGACGGCTCAATCAGCCCCAGCATTTT,CASSGRLNQPQHF
TRBV20-1,-,-,TRBJ2-5,TGCAGTGCTAGAGCTGGACAGATAGAGACCCAGTACTTC,CSARAGQIETQYF
TRBV4-1,few,-,TRBJ1-1,TGCGCCAGCAGCCAAGGACAGGCCTTTGAAGCTTTCTTT,CASSQGQAFEAFF
TRBV19,few,-,TRBJ2-5,TGTGCCAGTAGTGAGAGGCCCGTATGGTTGACGGGACAAGAGACCCAGTACTTC,CASSERPVWLTGQETQYF
TRBV9,-,-,TRBJ2-1,TGTGCCAGCAGCGTAGGGGAGACAGACAACAATGAGCAGTTCTTC,CASSVGETDNNEQFF
TRBV18,-,-,TRBJ2-5,TGTGCCAGCTCACCACAGCAAGAGACCCAGTACTTC,CASSPQQETQYF
TRBV9,-,-,TRBJ1-6,TGTGCCAGCAGCGAGGCTGCAGAAGATAATTCACCCCTCCACTTT,CASSEAAEDNSPLHF
TRBV20-1,many,-,TRBJ2-1,TGCAGTGCTAGGAGGGCCGGGACCGGGCAGGTGGGGCAGTTCTTC,CSARRAGTGQVGQFF
TRBV9,many,-,TRBJ2-5,TGTGCCAGCAGCCTCCAGGCGGCGTCGGGAGAGACCCAGTACTTC,CASSLQAASGETQYF
TRBV12-3/TRBV12-4,few,TRBD2,TRBJ2-3,TGTGCCAGCAGTTCTCCGGGGGGGCTGTCCGATACGCAGTATTTT,CASSSPGGLSDTQYF
TRBV7-9,-,-,TRBJ2-1,TGTGCCAGCAGCTTATCGACTAGATTAAATGAGCAGTTCTTC,CASSLSTRLNEQFF
TRBV6-6,many,TRBD1,TRBJ2-7,TGTGCCAGCAACACCGGGACAGGGGGCCACGAGCAGTACTTC,CASNTGTGGHEQYF
TRBV7-9,few,TRBD1,TRBJ2-7,TGTGCCAGCAGCAGCCGGGACAGGGGCGAGCAGTACTTC,CASSSRDRGEQYF
TRBV5-4,-,TRBD1,TRBJ2-7,TGTGCCAGCAGCTTAGGTGACAGGGGGTCACCCTACGAGCAGTACTTC,CASSLGDRGSPYEQYF
TRBV7-9,-,-,TRBJ2-6,TGTGCCAGCAGCTTAGTCGAGTCTGGGGCCAACGTCCTGACTTTC,CASSLVESGANVLTF